These T cell receptor beta chains were read from a single sample in a study of CD8+ T cells in alopecia areata. Assay used: immunoSEQ multiplex PCR; TCRdb lists only in-frame clones, some missing. This table has some 200,000 clones, 55% to 70% appearing once. The specimen was CD4+ T cells sorted from blood, collected at week 24, from a patient treated with tofacitinib. The source of these receptors is a human donor with alopecia areata. Both conserved end residues are part of each CDR3. D genes are given only for firm matches. A row's size may be missing; if present it is once, few, many or a size class.

cdr3_length d_call j_call clone_size v_call cdr3_nt cdr3_aa
11 NA TRBJ1-1 once TRBV4-2 TGTGCCAGCCGGGAGAACACTGAAGCTTTCTTT CASRENTEAFF
18 TRBD2 TRBJ2-5 few TRBV7-8 TGTGCCAGCAGCCCCACCCGCCCGGGACTAGCACCACTCGGGACCCAGTACTTC CASSPTRPGLAPLGTQYF
14 NA TRBJ2-5 NA TRBV10-3 TGTGCCATCAGTGCTAGCCTGTACCAAGAGACCCAGTACTTC CAISASLYQETQYF
13 NA TRBJ2-3 NA TRBV27 TGTGCCAGCAGTTCCGAACTAGTTGAGACGCAGTATTTT CASSSELVETQYF
11 NA TRBJ2-3 NA TRBV2 TGTGCCAGCAGGGCTTCAGATACGCAGTATTTT CASRASDTQYF
15 TRBD1 TRBJ1-1 once TRBV5-6 TGTGCCAGCAGCCGCCCAGACAGGGGTATCACTGAAGCTTTCTTT CASSRPDRGITEAFF
13 NA TRBJ2-1 NA TRBV5-6 TGTGCCAGCAGCTCCCGTTGGGCCCGTGAGCAGTTCTTC CASSSRWAREQFF
19 NA TRBJ2-5 NA TRBV15 TGTGCCACCAGCAGAGACCGGGGGACCCCTAGCCCGGGCGTCGAGGCCCAGTACTTC CATSRDRGTPSPGVEAQYF
15 TRBD2 TRBJ2-5 few TRBV29-1 TGCAGCGTTGAAGCCCCAGGCGGTCGCGGGGGGACCCAGTACTTC CSVEAPGGRGGTQYF
14 NA TRBJ2-1 NA TRBV30 TGTGCCTGGAGTGTAGCAGCAAACCACAATGAGCAGTTCTTC CAWSVAANHNEQFF
16 TRBD1 TRBJ2-3 few TRBV5-6 TGTGCCAGCAGCTTGACGGGACAGGGGGCGAGTGATACGCAGTATTTT CASSLTGQGASDTQYF
16 NA TRBJ2-1 NA TRBV11-2 TGTGCCAGCAGCTCTGACTACGCGAGCTCCTACAATGAGCAGTTCTTC CASSSDYASSYNEQFF
14 NA TRBJ2-5 NA TRBV25-1 TGTGCCAGCAGTGAGTTGGACGCGGAAGCGACCCAGTACTTC CASSELDAEATQYF
13 NA TRBJ2-1 NA TRBV29-1 TGCAGCACCAGGGACTCCTCCTACAATGAGCAGTTCTTC CSTRDSSYNEQFF
13 TRBD1 TRBJ1-2 NA TRBV29-1 TGCAGCGTTGAAGGACAGGGATTTATGAGCTACACCTTC CSVEGQGFMSYTF
12 NA TRBJ1-4 few TRBV6-6 TGTGCCAGCAGTTCGCGGAATGAAAAACTGTTTTTT CASSSRNEKLFF
13 NA TRBJ1-2 NA TRBV6-1 TGTGCCAGCAGTGACACGCTGGGCTATGGCTACACCTTC CASSDTLGYGYTF